The T cell receptor beta chain under discussion was sequenced for a study of blood T cell repertoires in COVID-19. Study-level background: Acute-phase and convalescent COVID-19 samples originated in the United States, Italy and Spain. Nucleic acid was either cDNA or gDNA, and it came from T cells, B-cell-depleted T cells, or PBMCs.

Original processing notes: Amplification of reference gene primers was used by the study to estimate nucleated cell counts. Clones were sequenced by immunoSEQ multiplex PCR, and TCRdb holds only the in-frame ones, with some missing. The DNA was the basis for D and trimming; V, J and clone size are from that table. The sample yields 80,000 or so clones, about 87% seen once. CDR1 and CDR2 from the germline V gene are SGHTS and YDEGEE. CDR3 size: 16 residues. V was pared by 0 bases and J by 6 bases, with 13 bases between. Sequenced sample: peripheral blood. The V call is TRBV5-8, the J call TRBJ1-6; TRBD1 might be the D (6 bases). The source is a human donor in a cohort sampled during active COVID-19. The CDR3 nucleotides read TGTGCCAGCAGCTTGGATAACGGGGGGCCTAATTCACCCCTCCACTTT. It translates to CASSLDNGGPNSPLHF.